Following are 13 T cell receptor beta chains from one sample sequenced in a study of preoperative IRX-2 immunotherapy in early breast cancer. The treatment: preoperative locoregional IRX-2 cytokine immunotherapy. Assay used: immunoSEQ multiplex PCR; TCRdb lists only in-frame clones, some missing. The repertoire has over 25,000 clones, around 83% of them found once; the top ten carry 2.5%. This specimen consisted of lymph node tissue, obtained from a patient treated with IRX-2 immunotherapy. Receptors were obtained from a human donor with breast cancer.

V gene TRBV18 combines with J gene TRBJ2-7, with 10 bases identical to TRBD1. The CDR3 covers 13 residues. The V segment lost 6 bases and the J segment 5 bases; nucleotides outside the gene matches: 4. Germline CDR1 reads KGHSH; CDR2 reads LQKENI. CDR3 DNA sequence: TGTGCCAGCTCGCCCGGACAGGGGGACGAGCAGTACTTC. This translates into CASSPGQGDEQYF.

The chain links TRBV30 to TRBJ2-7; the D gene is possibly TRBD1 (5 bases). The CDR3 contains 13 residues. Trimming took 0 bases from V and 7 from J, leaving 13 bases between them. From germline, CDR1 is GTSNPN and CDR2 SVGIG (reference sequence). CDR3 sequence reads: CAWSVNRMWEQYF. For the CDR3, the DNA is TGTGCCTGGAGTGTAAACAGGATGTGGGAGCAGTACTTC.

The chain employs TRBV19 and TRBJ2-2, with 8 positions matching TRBD2. The V segment lost 6 bases and the J segment 7 bases; nucleotides outside the gene matches: 13. Germline CDR1 and CDR2: LNHDA and SQIVND (reference sequence). CDR3 length equals 16 residues. The CDR3 DNA sequence: TGTGCCAGTAGCCAATCCGGGCGGGGGGCTGGCGGGGAGCTGTTTTTT. It is translated as CASSQSGRGAGGELFF.

The chain links TRBV10-3 to TRBJ1-6, with a possible D match to TRBD1 (5 bases). The CDR3 is 13 residues long. Germline CDR1 is ENHRY and CDR2 is SYGVKD. Trimming removed 2 bases from V and 10 bases from J, with 9 bases in between. The CDR3 sequence is CAISEGGDSPLHF. CDR3 nucleotide sequence: TGTGCCATCAGTGAGGGAGGGGACTCACCCCTCCACTTT.

The chain carries TRBV19 and TRBJ2-1; possibly TRBD2 for D (6 bases). Germline values: CDR1 LNHDA, CDR2 SQIVND (reference sequence). The V and J ends lost 8 bases and 8 bases respectively, with 13 bases between them. This CDR3 region has 12 residues. CDR3 nucleotide sequence: TGTGCCAGTGGGGCGGGAATCGATGAGCAGTTCTTC. The encoded protein is CASGAGIDEQFF.

Only a few counts were recorded for this clone. The chain combines TRBV18 with TRBJ1-1; D not certain. CDR3 length equals 13 residues. With 3 bases removed from V and 1 base from J, the gap between germline ends came to 6 bases. Germline V gene sequence: CDR1 KGHSH, CDR2 LQKENI. Here the CDR3 DNA reads TGTGCCAGCTCACCGGGAAGGAACACTGAAGCTTTCTTT. Protein: CASSPGRNTEAFF.

The chain links TRBV6-8 to TRBJ2-7; 7 bases are a match to TRBD1. The V gene end was trimmed by 6 bases and the J gene end by 2 bases; junction bases not matched to a gene: 4. The CDR3 is 13 amino acids. The germline V gene encodes CDR1 MNHGY and CDR2 SAAAGT. The CDR3 here is CASRRTGAYEQYF. The CDR3 DNA sequence: TGTGCCAGCAGACGGACAGGCGCCTACGAGCAGTACTTC.

The genes are TRBV18 and TRBJ2-5; TRBD2 matches at 11 bases. V dropped 3 bases and J dropped 4; count of bases not matched to a gene: 7. The CDR3 extends over 16 amino acids. Germline lookup yields CDR1 KGHSH and CDR2 LQKENI. The CDR3 here is CASSPFTSGSRETQYF. DNA for the CDR3: TGTGCCAGCTCACCTTTCACTAGCGGGAGCCGAGAGACCCAGTACTTC.

The genes are TRBV28 and TRBJ1-4; D gene ambiguous. Germline V gives CDR1 MDHEN, CDR2 SYDVKM. The CDR3 length is 15 residues. V was shortened by 6 bases and J by 7 bases, with 18 bases between the two germline ends. For the CDR3, the DNA is TGTGCCAGCAGCAATCCCTTTGTTAACGGTGAAAAACTGTTTTTT. Its protein is CASSNPFVNGEKLFF.

The rearrangement uses TRBV6-8 and TRBJ1-4; 7 bases map to TRBD1. Germline V gene lookup returns CDR1 MNHGY and CDR2 SAAAGT. The length of the CDR3 is 13 residues. V gave up 6 bases and J gave up 6 bases; unmatched junction bases: 4. CDR3 nucleotide sequence: TGTGCCAGCAGACGACAGGGAGATGAAAAACTGTTTTTT. It specifies CASRRQGDEKLFF.

This chain uses TRBV28 with TRBJ1-1, with 7 bases identical to TRBD1. The germline V gene has CDR1 MDHEN and CDR2 SYDVKM. There are 14 residues in the CDR3. V trimming: 5 bases; J trimming: 0 bases; junction bases outside the gene matches: 3. This CDR3 is CASSLGQMNTEAFF. In DNA form, the CDR3 reads TGTGCCAGCAGTCTGGGACAGATGAACACTGAAGCTTTCTTT.

The chain carries TRBV6-8 and TRBJ1-6; D perhaps matches TRBD1 (5 bases). V was trimmed by 6 bases and J by 7 bases, leaving 19 bases between them. Germline V gene lookup returns CDR1 MNHGY and CDR2 SAAAGT. The CDR3 covers 16 residues. CDR3 nucleotides: TGTGCCAGCAGCAACTGGAAGGGGCCCGGGAATTCACCCCTCCACTTT. This codes for CASSNWKGPGNSPLHF.

The CDR3 region has the DNA TGTGCCAGTAGTACCTACAGGGGGCGAAGCGAAAAACTGTTTTTT. Translation: CASSTYRGRSEKLFF. This sequence joins TRBV19 and TRBJ1-4, with 9 positions matching TRBD1. V shed 4 bases and J 8 bases; nucleotides not matched to a gene: 8. Per the germline V gene, CDR1 is LNHDA and CDR2 is SQIVND (reference sequence). CDR3 length: 15 amino acids.